The 24 T cell receptor beta chains below all came from one sample that was sequenced in a study of blood T cell repertoires in COVID-19. Clones were read by immunoSEQ multiplex PCR, and TCRdb kept only the in-frame ones, dropping some. The table has about 110,000 clones, approximately 80% seen once. The sample comprised peripheral blood. The receptors were sampled from a man in his 70s with active or convalescent COVID-19.

V usage is TRBV9 and J usage is TRBJ2-2; no firm D call. Germline CDR1 reads SGDLS; CDR2 reads YYNGEE. The CDR3 length is 15 residues. V lost 1 base and J 2 bases, leaving 9 bases between the germline ends. In DNA, the CDR3 is TGTGCCAGCAGCGTATTTTCAGGAAACACCGGGGAGCTGTTTTTT. Amino acid sequence: CASSVFSGNTGELFF.

The chain employs TRBV29-1 and TRBJ2-7, with D maybe TRBD1 (5 bases). CDR3 length equals 14 residues. V was shortened by 6 bases and J by 3 bases, with 18 bases between the two germline ends. Germline V CDR1 and CDR2: SQVTM, ANQGSEA. CDR3 DNA sequence: TGCAGCGTCGCCACCAGGACACGGAGCTACGAGCAGTACTTC. It is translated as CSVATRTRSYEQYF.

The CDR3 DNA follows: TGTGCCACCAGCAGAGATGGGACTAGGGGGAACAAAGAGACCCAGTACTTC. Translating gives CATSRDGTRGNKETQYF. The rearrangement uses TRBV15 and TRBJ2-5; 8 bases align to TRBD2. From germline, CDR1 is LNHNV and CDR2 YYDKDF (reference sequence). The CDR3 length is 17 residues. The trim removed 0 bases at V and 3 bases at J, leaving 9 bases unmatched.

In this sample, this clone turned up a few times. This chain joins TRBV3-1 (or the pseudogene TRBV3-2) and TRBJ1-2, with D possibly matching TRBD1 (6 bases). V lost 1 base to trimming and J lost 4 bases, with 13 bases between them. The CDR3 is 15 residues long. The germline CDR1 and CDR2 sequences are LGHDT and YNNKEL (reference sequence). The CDR3 loop is CASSQGTGKGYGYTF. In DNA form, the CDR3 reads TGTGCCAGCAGCCAAGGTACAGGGAAAGGCTATGGCTACACCTTC.

V is TRBV19 and J is TRBJ2-1; no firm D call. V lost 0 bases, J lost 0 bases, and 6 bases lay in between. Looked up from germline, CDR1 is LNHDA and CDR2 is SQIVND (reference sequence). This CDR3 is built from 15 residues. The DNA of the CDR3 is TGTGCCAGTAGTATAGATCTCGGCTCCTACAATGAGCAGTTCTTC. This translates into CASSIDLGSYNEQFF. Variable domain in full (rest from reference TRBV19 and TRBJ2-1): DGGITQSPKYLFRKEGQNVTLSCEQNLNHDAMYWYRQDPGQGLRLIYYSQIVNDFQKGDIAEGYSVSREKKESFPLTVTSAQKNPTAFYLCASSIDLGSYNEQFFGPGTRLTVL.

The CDR3 region has the DNA TGTGCCAGCAGCCCGGGGATCGACTCGGAGATTGAGACCCAGTACTTC. It is translated as CASSPGIDSEIETQYF. The V and J genes are TRBV7-3 and TRBJ2-5; D is possibly TRBD2 (5 bases). Germline V lookup: CDR1 SGHTA, CDR2 FQGTGA. V was clipped by 5 bases and J by 5 bases, with 21 bases between them. The length of the CDR3 is 16 residues.

This sequence joins TRBV19 and TRBJ2-1; TRBD2 matches at 10 bases. CDR3 length: 15 amino acids. CDR1 is LNHDA and CDR2 is SQIVND in the germline V gene (reference sequence). V dropped 7 bases and J dropped 6; count of bases not matched to a gene: 9. The CDR3: CASTALAGGLNEQFF. The CDR3 DNA reads TGTGCCAGTACCGCCTTAGCGGGGGGACTCAATGAGCAGTTCTTC.

This clone was detected only once. The rearrangement links TRBV3-1 (or the pseudogene TRBV3-2) to TRBJ2-3; tentatively, D is TRBD2 (6 bases). Germline loops: CDR1 LGHDT, CDR2 YNNKEL (reference sequence). The CDR3 is made up of 15 amino acids. The V gene lost 4 bases and the J gene lost 1 base, with 12 bases spanning the gap. DNA for the CDR3: TGTGCCAGCAGCCCCGGGGTAGCGGGCACAGATACGCAGTATTTT. Amino acid sequence: CASSPGVAGTDTQYF.

The chain is built from TRBV27 and TRBJ1-5; the match to TRBD1 covers 7 bases. J lost 0 bases, V lost 5 bases, and 4 bases had no gene match. CDR1 and CDR2 (germline): MNHEY, SMNVEV (reference sequence). CDR3 length equals 15 residues. In DNA form, the CDR3 reads TGTGCCAGCAGTCGGGACAGCTATAGCAATCAGCCCCAGCATTTT. Protein sequence: CASSRDSYSNQPQHF.

The CDR3, as DNA: TGTGCCAGCAGCTTAGGCCTGGGGACAGGGGGCATCGACGAGCAGTACTTC. Its protein is CASSLGLGTGGIDEQYF. The chain is built from TRBV13 and TRBJ2-7; 12 nucleotides agree with TRBD1. This CDR3 is built from 17 residues. Germline V gene lookup returns CDR1 PRHDT and CDR2 FYEKMQ (reference sequence). The junction had 8 bases not matched to a gene; V was cut back by 0 bases and J by 5 bases.

This chain links TRBV2 with TRBJ2-1, with TRBD2 matching 12 bases. CDR1 is SNHLY and CDR2 is FYNNEI in the germline V gene. The junction had 4 bases not matched to a gene; V was cut back by 4 bases and J by 0 bases. This CDR3 has 17 residues. CDR3 sequence (DNA): TGTGCCAGCAGTGGACTAGCGGGGGCCCACTCCTACAATGAGCAGTTCTTC. Protein product: CASSGLAGAHSYNEQFF.

The chain recombines TRBV4-2 with TRBJ1-5; a possible D gene is TRBD1 (5 bases). Germline V gene lookup returns CDR1 LGHNA and CDR2 YNFKEQ. V shed 3 bases and J shed 3 bases, with 18 bases lying between them. This CDR3 is 17 amino acids long. The CDR3 DNA sequence: TGTGCCAGCAGCCAGTCCCTTTTCAGGGTGCCCAATCAGCCCCAGCATTTT. It yields the protein CASSQSLFRVPNQPQHF.

This chain uses TRBV9 with TRBJ1-3, with no clear D. The CDR3 is made up of 15 amino acids. V gave up 0 bases and J gave up 0 bases, with 7 bases separating them. Germline CDR1 and CDR2: SGDLS and YYNGEE. The CDR3 bases are TGTGCCAGCAGCGTAGCTCACAGCTCTGGAAACACCATATATTTT. This encodes CASSVAHSSGNTIYF. Variable domain in full (rest from reference TRBV9 and TRBJ1-3): DSGVTQTPKHLITATGQRVTLRCSPRSGDLSVYWYQQSLDQGLQFLIQYYNGEERAKGNILERFSAQQFPDLHSELNLSSLELGDSALYFCASSVAHSSGNTIYFGEGSWLTVV.

This clone showed up just a few times. V is TRBV28 and J is TRBJ1-4; 8 bases align to TRBD1. This CDR3 spans 17 amino acids. V shed 5 bases and J 2 bases; nucleotides not matched to a gene: 10. CDR1 MDHEN and CDR2 SYDVKM come from the germline V gene. The DNA of the CDR3 is TGTGCCAGCAGTCCGCAGGGGGCGTATCCGACTAATGAAAAACTGTTTTTT. Translation gives CASSPQGAYPTNEKLFF.

The chain combines TRBV30 with TRBJ1-2, with D possibly matching TRBD1 (5 bases). Per germline, CDR1 GTSNPN and CDR2 SVGIG (reference sequence). V lost 0 bases and J 7 bases, leaving 12 bases between the germline ends. The CDR3 covers 13 residues. CDR3 region: CAWSVGQGVGYTF. The DNA of the CDR3 is TGTGCCTGGAGTGTAGGTCAGGGTGTTGGCTACACCTTC.

The chain couples TRBV2 to TRBJ2-1; TRBD2 aligns across 7 bases. CDR1 and CDR2 from the germline V gene are SNHLY and FYNNEI. Trimming removed 7 bases from V and 2 bases from J; junction bases left unmatched: 5. There are 14 residues in the CDR3. The CDR3 DNA reads TGTGCCAGCAAGGGCGGGAGTCCCTACAATGAGCAGTTCTTC. It yields the protein CASKGGSPYNEQFF.

This clone came up a few times. The chain combines TRBV7-3 with TRBJ1-1, with D unresolved. V dropped 1 base and J dropped 1 base, with 13 bases sitting between them. The CDR3 runs 16 residues. Per the germline V gene, CDR1 is SGHTA and CDR2 is FQGTGA. The DNA for the CDR3 is TGTGCCAGCAGCTTAAGTCGGTATTTCTCGAACACTGAAGCTTTCTTT. It translates to CASSLSRYFSNTEAFF.

The chain is built from TRBV5-1 and TRBJ1-4, with D tentatively TRBD1 (6 bases). Deletions cut 2 bases from V and 8 bases from J, with 13 bases between. Germline V gene lookup returns CDR1 SGHRS and CDR2 YFSETQ. The CDR3 spans 14 residues. The CDR3 DNA follows: TGCGCCAGCAGCTTACAGGGAACCAAAGAAAAACTGTTTTTT. This encodes CASSLQGTKEKLFF.

V gene TRBV29-1 combines with J gene TRBJ2-3; D might be TRBD2 (5 bases). The CDR3 is 14 residues long. Germline lookup yields CDR1 SQVTM and CDR2 ANQGSEA. V was clipped by 3 bases and J by 0 bases, with 10 bases between them. CDR3: CSVDNGVSTDTQYF. The CDR3 DNA is TGCAGCGTTGACAACGGGGTTAGCACAGATACGCAGTATTTT.

The V and J genes are TRBV3-1 (or the pseudogene TRBV3-2) and TRBJ1-1; weak D call: TRBD1 (5 bases). The CDR3 is 14 residues long. Trimming removed 1 base at V and 3 bases at J, with 9 bases between. Germline CDR1 LGHDT, CDR2 YNNKEL (reference sequence). The DNA for the CDR3 is TGTGCCAGCAGCCAAGGGGGCTGGGACACTGAAGCTTTCTTT. It translates to CASSQGGWDTEAFF.

J is TRBJ2-5 and V is TRBV24-1, with 13 nucleotides matching TRBD2. The V and J ends lost 2 bases and 10 bases, in that order; junction bases with no gene match: 3. The V gene's germline CDR1 is KGHDR and CDR2 SFDVKD. The CDR3 is 14 residues long. CDR3 loop: CATSDSGLAGIQYF. DNA of the CDR3: TGTGCCACCAGTGATTCGGGACTAGCGGGGATCCAGTACTTC.

The V call is TRBV7-2, the J call TRBJ2-5; D might be TRBD2 (6 bases). CDR1 and CDR2 from the germline V gene are SGHTA and FQGNSA. The CDR3 loop spans 16 amino acids. V was cut by 3 bases and J by 3 bases, with 17 bases left in between. The DNA for the CDR3 is TGTGCCAGCAGCTTCTCCCCCGGGACTGGAAAAGAGACCCAGTACTTC. Protein sequence: CASSFSPGTGKETQYF.

CDR3: CASSTRGIQGFSGYEQYF. CDR3 nucleotides: TGTGCCAGCAGTACCCGAGGAATACAGGGTTTTTCGGGTTACGAGCAGTACTTC. This chain joins TRBV28 and TRBJ2-7, with TRBD1 as a possible D gene (6 bases). This CDR3 spans 18 amino acids. Trimming shortened V by 5 bases and J by 4 bases, and 27 bases separated the two germline ends. Germline CDR1 reads MDHEN; CDR2 reads SYDVKM. Drawing the rest from reference TRBV28 and TRBJ2-7, the complete variable domain is DVKVTQSSRYLVKRTGEKVFLECVQDMDHENMFWYRQDPGLGLRLIYFSYDVKMKEKGDIPEGYSVSREKKERFSLILESASTNQTSMYLCASSTRGIQGFSGYEQYFGPGTRLTVT.

This chain joins TRBV28 and TRBJ1-4; D uncertain. Germline CDR1 and CDR2: MDHEN and SYDVKM. CDR3 length: 17 amino acids. Trimming took off 2 bases at V and 0 bases at J, with 13 bases between the two ends. In DNA form, the CDR3 reads TGTGCCAGCAGTTTAGGAGCGGGGTTCGCAACTAATGAAAAACTGTTTTTT. Protein sequence: CASSLGAGFATNEKLFF.